One sample yielded the 23 T cell receptor beta chains listed below, sequenced in a study of T cell responses to AZD1222 COVID-19 vaccine (dated by TCRdb to the early 2020s). In the paper's terms, the time point label means: baseline before first vaccination. Library construction relied on the immunoSEQ multiplex PCR assay. TCRdb limited this immuneACCESS table to in-frame rearrangements with V and J called. A share of clones is missing; checked studies link under half to unresolved V genes, and the rest is unexplained. Counted in this sample were roughly 190,000 clones; roughly 93% of them appeared once. Of the sample, 0.95% to 1% is held by the ten largest clones. Sequencing was performed on peripheral blood, taken on day 0 of AZD1222 vaccination. These TCRs come from an adult in good health.

The V and J genes are TRBV29-1 and TRBJ2-5; 8 nucleotides align to TRBD1. V shed 4 bases, J shed 0 bases, and the junction held 16 bases outside the gene matches. The CDR3 runs to 18 residues. Germline V CDR1 and CDR2: SQVTM, ANQGSEA. CDR3: CSVVHFPASGGYQETQYF. The CDR3, as DNA: TGCAGCGTTGTCCACTTCCCCGCGTCAGGGGGCTACCAAGAGACCCAGTACTTC. Combining the CDR3 with reference TRBV29-1 and TRBJ2-5 gives the whole variable domain SAVISQKPSRDICQRGTSLTIQCQVDSQVTMMFWYRQQPGQSLTLIATANQGSEATYESGFVIDKFPISRPNLTFSTLTVSNMSPEDSSIYLCSVVHFPASGGYQETQYFGPGTRLLVL.

The rearrangement uses TRBV15 and TRBJ1-3; D is unresolved. Germline V CDR1 and CDR2: LNHNV, YYDKDF (reference sequence). Trimming stripped 0 bases from V and 0 bases from J, with 9 bases between. The CDR3 spans 16 residues. The DNA of the CDR3 is TGTGCCACCAGCAGAGATGGCAGCCCCTCTGGAAACACCATATATTTT. Residues: CATSRDGSPSGNTIYF.

The J gene is TRBJ2-5, the V gene TRBV7-3; perhaps TRBD1 as D (6 bases). Germline V gene lookup returns CDR1 SGHTA and CDR2 FQGTGA. The CDR3 covers 15 residues. Deletions cut 5 bases from V and 2 bases from J, with 15 bases between. CDR3 sequence (DNA): TGTGCCAGCAGCCCCACCTGGACAGTACAAGAGACCCAGTACTTC. Residues: CASSPTWTVQETQYF.

This clone was found a few times. The chain has TRBV9 and TRBJ1-6; 8 bases are a match to TRBD1. The CDR3 spans 14 residues. V shed 2 bases and J 10 bases; nucleotides not matched to a gene: 5. Germline CDR1 reads SGDLS; CDR2 reads YYNGEE. CDR3 residues: CASSVDRVDSPLHF. CDR3 DNA sequence: TGTGCCAGCAGCGTGGACAGGGTGGACTCACCCCTCCACTTT.

V is TRBV7-9 and J is TRBJ1-2; 10 bases match TRBD1. CDR1 SEHNR and CDR2 FQNEAQ come from the germline V gene (reference sequence). V lost 3 bases, J lost 4 bases, and 2 bases stayed unmatched. The CDR3 is 14 amino acids. The CDR3 sequence is CASSLGQGTYGYTF. The CDR3 nucleotides read TGTGCCAGCAGCTTGGGACAGGGGACCTATGGCTACACCTTC.

This clone was observed once. V and J are TRBV29-1 and TRBJ1-1; 8 bases line up with TRBD1. Germline CDR1 SQVTM, CDR2 ANQGSEA. The CDR3 spans 17 residues. J lost 4 bases, V lost 3 bases, and 16 bases had no gene match. CDR3 residues: CSVDFLGRGQGRTEAFF. The CDR3 coding sequence is TGCAGCGTTGATTTTCTTGGCAGGGGGCAGGGTCGCACTGAAGCTTTCTTT.

This clone has a single count. This chain connects TRBV28 to TRBJ1-2; no clear D. The ends were cut back, 4 bases at V and 1 base at J, with 16 bases in the middle. The V gene's germline CDR1 is MDHEN and CDR2 SYDVKM. The CDR3 runs 16 residues. CDR3 coding DNA: TGTGCCAGCAGTTCCCCAAGCGCCGACCTTAACTATGGCTACACCTTC. Amino acids: CASSSPSADLNYGYTF.

V gene TRBV18 combines with J gene TRBJ1-3; D gene ambiguous. The CDR3 totals 16 residues. Germline values: CDR1 KGHSH, CDR2 LQKENI. Between the trimmed V and J ends, which lost 3 bases and 0 bases, there was a span of 12 bases. CDR3 loop: CASSPPQPGSGNTIYF. The DNA of the CDR3 is TGTGCCAGCTCACCCCCCCAGCCGGGCTCTGGAAACACCATATATTTT.

The rearrangement uses TRBV28 and TRBJ1-4; D gene ambiguous. The CDR3 is 13 residues long. Germline assignment: CDR1 MDHEN and CDR2 SYDVKM. V lost 11 bases, J lost 3 bases, and 13 bases lay in between. DNA for the CDR3: TGTGCCGGCGGCTTCGCGGCTAATGAAAAACTGTTTTTT. It encodes CAGGFAANEKLFF.

V gene TRBV29-1 combines with J gene TRBJ2-1, with 8 bases identical to TRBD2. The trim removed 8 bases at V and 8 bases at J, leaving 5 bases unmatched. The CDR3 length is 11 residues. The germline V gene encodes CDR1 SQVTM and CDR2 ANQGSEA. CDR3 protein: CSTGLDYEQFF. In DNA, the CDR3 is TGCAGCACGGGACTAGATTATGAGCAGTTCTTC.

The chain carries TRBV7-3 and TRBJ1-6, with D possibly matching TRBD1 (6 bases). Looked up from germline, CDR1 is SGHTA and CDR2 is FQGTGA. The V gene lost 5 bases and the J gene lost 7 bases, with 9 bases spanning the gap. The CDR3 runs 13 residues. The CDR3 reads CASSIDRNSPLHF. The CDR3 nucleotides are TGTGCCAGCAGCATAGACAGGAATTCACCCCTCCACTTT.

The CDR3 is CASSLLQGSSPLHF. The CDR3 nucleotides read TGTGCCAGCAGTTTACTACAGGGAAGTTCACCCCTCCACTTT. This chain joins TRBV27 and TRBJ1-6, with D perhaps matching TRBD1 (6 bases). The CDR3 covers 14 residues. Germline lookup yields CDR1 MNHEY and CDR2 SMNVEV (reference sequence). The V gene lost 2 bases and the J gene lost 9 bases, with 11 bases spanning the gap.

CDR3 sequence (DNA): TGTGCCAGCAGCTCTACAGGGGGCGCGTTCGGGGAGCTGTTTTTT. This sequence encodes CASSSTGGAFGELFF. V is TRBV11-3 and J is TRBJ2-2, with 9 bases identical to TRBD1. The length of the CDR3 is 15 residues. V gave up 4 bases and J gave up 7 bases; unmatched junction bases: 7. Germline V lookup: CDR1 SGHNT, CDR2 YENEEA. The full variable domain, rest sourced from reference TRBV11-3 and TRBJ2-2, is EAGVVQSPRYKIIEKKQPVAFWCNPISGHNTLYWYLQNLGQGPELLIRYENEEAVDDSQLPKDRFSAERLKGVDSTLKIQPAELGDSAVYLCASSSTGGAFGELFFGEGSRLTVL.

The rearrangement uses TRBV7-8 and TRBJ1-3, with D hard to call. The V gene's germline CDR1 is SGHVS and CDR2 FQNEAQ. CDR3 length equals 15 residues. V lost 1 base to trimming and J lost 2 bases, with 9 bases between them. In DNA form, the CDR3 reads TGTGCCAGCAGCTTAGACTCGAGAACTGGAAACACCATATATTTT. Translated: CASSLDSRTGNTIYF.

This chain links TRBV2 with TRBJ2-6, with no clear D. This CDR3 is 16 amino acids long. Germline V gene data show CDR1 as SNHLY and CDR2 as FYNNEI. V shed 5 bases and J shed 1 base, with 12 bases lying between them. The CDR3 is CASSSPVGSGANVLTF. The CDR3 DNA sequence: TGTGCCAGCAGTTCTCCGGTCGGGTCTGGGGCCAACGTCCTGACTTTC.

The chain is built from TRBV28 and TRBJ2-2, with 10 bases lining up with TRBD1. The J segment lost 5 bases and the V segment lost 6 bases, leaving 9 bases of the junction unmatched. The CDR3 runs to 16 residues. The germline gives CDR1 MDHEN, CDR2 SYDVKM. CDR3 coding DNA: TGTGCCAGCAGCAGACTCCGGGGACAGGGGACCGGGGAGCTGTTTTTT. The encoded protein is CASSRLRGQGTGELFF. The full variable domain, completed using reference TRBV28 and TRBJ2-2, is DVKVTQSSRYLVKRTGEKVFLECVQDMDHENMFWYRQDPGLGLRLIYFSYDVKMKEKGDIPEGYSVSREKKERFSLILESASTNQTSMYLCASSRLRGQGTGELFFGEGSRLTVL.

This clone was picked up a small number of times. Sequence at one end of the junction differs from germline and may be a read error. In nucleotides, the CDR3 is TGTGCTAGCAGCTTAGTCGGTGGTTCGAATGAAAAACTGTTTTTT. Protein sequence: CASSLVGGSNEKLFF. The chain couples TRBV7-7 to TRBJ1-4, with D unclear. CDR1 is SSHAT, CDR2 FNYEAQ, per germline (reference sequence). The CDR3 has 15 amino acids.

This chain connects TRBV7-9 to TRBJ1-2; no reliable D call. The CDR3 loop spans 15 amino acids. The V end lost 5 bases, the J end lost 4 bases, and 17 bases lay between the germline ends. CDR1 is SEHNR, CDR2 FQNEAQ, per germline (reference sequence). CDR3 sequence reads: CASSPRQLGLYGYTF. The CDR3 DNA reads TGTGCCAGCAGCCCCCGGCAGCTCGGGCTCTATGGCTACACCTTC. The full variable domain, completed using reference TRBV7-9 and TRBJ1-2, is DTGVSQNPRHKITKRGQNVTFRCDPISEHNRLYWYRQTLGQGPEFLTYFQNEAQLEKSRLLSDRFSAERPKGSFSTLEIQRTEQGDSAMYLCASSPRQLGLYGYTFGSGTRLTVV.

This chain uses TRBV28 with TRBJ1-2, with a tentative D call TRBD1 (5 bases). Germline V gives CDR1 MDHEN, CDR2 SYDVKM. The CDR3 runs 14 residues. Trimming shortened V by 1 base and J by 4 bases, and 10 bases separated the two germline ends. In DNA form, the CDR3 reads TGTGCCAGCAGTTTATCAGGGCCCCTCTATGGCTACACCTTC. It specifies CASSLSGPLYGYTF.

The chain employs TRBV28 and TRBJ2-7; 7 bases line up with TRBD1. V gave up 2 bases and J gave up 3 bases; unmatched junction bases: 7. The CDR3 runs 15 residues. Germline CDR1 and CDR2: MDHEN and SYDVKM. As DNA, the CDR3 is TGTGCCAGCAGTTTACCCCTCGGGACAGTCTACGAGCAGTACTTC. Its translation is CASSLPLGTVYEQYF.

The chain employs TRBV3-1 (or the pseudogene TRBV3-2) and TRBJ2-7, with 10 bases identical to TRBD2. This CDR3 is 16 amino acids long. The germline CDR1 and CDR2 sequences are LGHDT and YNNKEL (reference sequence). V was pared by 5 bases and J by 5 bases, with 12 bases of the junction left unmatched. CDR3 sequence: CASSTLSGTSVDEQYF. Written as DNA, the CDR3 is TGTGCCAGCAGCACCTTATCCGGGACTAGCGTCGACGAGCAGTACTTC.

The chain combines TRBV20-1 with TRBJ2-7, with unresolved D. The V and J ends lost 3 bases and 5 bases respectively, with 8 bases between them. There are 11 residues in the CDR3. Germline assignment: CDR1 DFQATT and CDR2 SNEGSKA (reference sequence). This CDR3 reads CSASSGDEQYF. CDR3 DNA sequence: TGCAGTGCTAGTTCAGGCGACGAGCAGTACTTC.

The chain is built from TRBV5-1 and TRBJ2-5, with D tentatively TRBD2 (6 bases). CDR3 size: 13 residues. Trimming stripped 3 bases from V and 5 bases from J, with 11 bases between. The germline gives CDR1 SGHRS, CDR2 YFSETQ. CDR3 sequence: CASSSDRGETQYF. The DNA of the CDR3 is TGCGCCAGCAGCTCTGACCGGGGGGAGACCCAGTACTTC.